Each of the 30 T cell receptor beta chains below was sequenced from the same sample in a study of OX40 agonist ivuxolimab in advanced cancers. Libraries were prepared by immunoSEQ multiplex PCR; TCRdb keeps only in-frame clonotypes and omits some of them. The sample consists of more than 75,000 clones, 75% to 90% of them appearing once. The sample was CD4+ or CD8+ T cells sorted from blood, taken in a trial of the OX40 agonist ivuxolimab. The receptors shown here come from an adult with an advanced solid tumor such as melanoma, head and neck, liver or kidney cancer.

This clone was recorded once. The rearrangement joins TRBV6-5 to TRBJ2-7, with 11 bases fitting TRBD2. Germline V gives CDR1 MNHEY, CDR2 SVGAGI. V was clipped by 0 bases and J by 4 bases; unmatched bases: 5. There are 16 residues in the CDR3. The CDR3 is CASSYSISGGAYEQYF. The CDR3 coding sequence is TGTGCCAGCAGTTACTCCATTAGCGGGGGGGCGTACGAGCAGTACTTC.

The chain employs TRBV5-6 and TRBJ1-4; 9 bases are a match to TRBD1. Germline V gene sequence: CDR1 SGHDT, CDR2 YYEEEE. This CDR3 is built from 14 residues. Trimming at V came to 4 bases and at J to 2 bases, leaving 0 bases not matched to a gene. CDR3 in DNA: TGTGCCAGCAGCGGGACAGGGACTAATGAAAAACTGTTTTTT. This gives the protein CASSGTGTNEKLFF. Based on the CDR3 plus reference TRBV5-6 and TRBJ1-4, the full variable domain is DAGVTQSPTHLIKTRGQQVTLRCSPKSGHDTVSWYQQALGQGPQFIFQYYEEEERQRGNFPDRFSGHQFPNYSSELNVNALLLGDSALYLCASSGTGTNEKLFFGSGTQLSVL.

The chain is built from TRBV5-1 and TRBJ2-7, with 10 bases that match TRBD2. V trimming: 2 bases; J trimming: 4 bases; junction bases outside the gene matches: 6. CDR3 length equals 15 residues. The germline V gene encodes CDR1 SGHRS and CDR2 YFSETQ. The CDR3 spells CASSFLAGGSYEQYF. CDR3 nucleotide sequence: TGCGCCAGCAGCTTTTTAGCGGGAGGATCTTACGAGCAGTACTTC.

The CDR3 coding sequence is TGTGCCAGCACTAGAGACGACAATCAGCCCCAGCATTTT. Translated, it gives CASTRDDNQPQHF. The V and J genes are TRBV2 and TRBJ1-5; D remains ambiguous. CDR3 length: 13 residues. Germline V gene lookup returns CDR1 SNHLY and CDR2 FYNNEI. V was pared by 7 bases and J by 3 bases, with 10 bases between.

The table lists this clone with a few counts. This chain joins TRBV19 and TRBJ1-2; a possible D gene is TRBD1 (6 bases). Per germline, CDR1 LNHDA and CDR2 SQIVND (reference sequence). Trimming left V 5 bases short and J 4 bases short, with 14 bases between. The CDR3 is 14 residues long. CDR3 protein: CASSWTAEAYGYTF. The CDR3 DNA reads TGTGCCAGTAGTTGGACAGCCGAGGCCTATGGCTACACCTTC.

This clone has a handful of counts. V is TRBV29-1 and J is TRBJ1-1, with no clear D. The V end lost 7 bases, the J end lost 5 bases, and 8 bases lay between the germline ends. The germline gives CDR1 SQVTM, CDR2 ANQGSEA. CDR3 length: 10 residues. CDR3 DNA: TGCAGCGGAGTGGGTACTGAAGCTTTCTTT. Residues: CSGVGTEAFF.

The chain joins TRBV18 to TRBJ2-2; TRBD1 aligns across 8 bases. CDR1 is KGHSH, CDR2 LQKENI, per germline. V lost 3 bases, J lost 7 bases, and 13 bases stayed unmatched. This CDR3 is 17 amino acids long. Here the CDR3 reads CASSPSGTGRTVGELFF. The CDR3 DNA follows: TGTGCCAGCTCACCGTCCGGGACAGGTCGAACTGTCGGGGAGCTGTTTTTT.

The chain couples TRBV14 to TRBJ2-4, with 7 bases lining up with TRBD2. With 1 base clipped from V and 1 base from J, the junction kept 1 base outside the gene matches. This CDR3 has 15 amino acids. The germline gives CDR1 SGHDN, CDR2 FVKESK. As DNA, the CDR3 is TGTGCCAGCAGCCAAGGCGGGAGCGCCAAAAACATTCAGTACTTC. Residues: CASSQGGSAKNIQYF.

This clone was recorded only once. Within the sample, other DNA sequences also encode this same CDR3. J is TRBJ1-1 and V is TRBV6-4, with D unresolved. V lost 4 bases to trimming and J lost 2 bases, with 8 bases between them. Germline-derived CDR1 and CDR2 are MRHNA and SNTAGT. The CDR3 runs to 13 residues. CDR3 in amino acids: CASSVGVNTEAFF. CDR3 bases: TGTGCCAGCAGTGTCGGGGTTAACACTGAAGCTTTCTTT.

This clone has only a few counts. This chain uses TRBV7-9 with TRBJ2-2, with TRBD1 matching over 8 bases. The CDR3 contains 16 residues. V lost 3 bases and J lost 2; bases outside the gene matches: 5. CDR1 is SEHNR, CDR2 FQNEAQ, per germline (reference sequence). The CDR3 loop is CASSFPGQVNTGELFF. The CDR3 DNA reads TGTGCCAGCAGCTTCCCGGGACAGGTTAACACCGGGGAGCTGTTTTTT.

This clone was picked up one time. The genes are TRBV19 and TRBJ2-6; D is possibly TRBD1 (6 bases). Germline-derived CDR1 and CDR2 are LNHDA and SQIVND (reference sequence). The CDR3 is made up of 15 amino acids. V lost 7 bases to trimming and J lost 4 bases, with 14 bases between them. The CDR3 loop reads CASNPTGYGANVLTF. CDR3 sequence (DNA): TGTGCCAGTAACCCAACAGGGTACGGGGCCAACGTCCTGACTTTC.

The chain has TRBV19 and TRBJ2-2; D is ambiguous. This CDR3 is built from 12 residues. V was clipped by 3 bases and J by 5 bases, with 4 bases between them. Germline CDR1 and CDR2: LNHDA and SQIVND (reference sequence). CDR3 in amino acids: CASSIRTGELFF. The CDR3 coding sequence is TGTGCCAGTAGTATTAGAACCGGGGAGCTGTTTTTT.

In its sample, this clone was seen a few times. The CDR3 DNA is TGTGCCAGCAGTGAGGGGGGACCGGAACGTAGGGGCTACACCTTC. It is translated as CASSEGGPERRGYTF. V gene TRBV2 combines with J gene TRBJ1-2; TRBD1 might be the D (5 bases). This CDR3 comprises 15 residues. From germline, CDR1 is SNHLY and CDR2 FYNNEI. With 3 bases removed from V and 8 bases from J, the gap between germline ends came to 19 bases. The complete variable domain, with remaining parts taken from reference TRBV2 and TRBJ1-2, reads EPEVTQTPSHQVTQMGQEVILRCVPISNHLYFYWYRQILGQKVEFLVSFYNNEISEKSEIFDDQFSVERPDGSNFTLKIRSTKLEDSAMYFCASSEGGPERRGYTFGSGTRLTVV.

The chain recombines TRBV11-2 with TRBJ2-1; D possibly corresponds to TRBD2 (6 bases). The CDR3 consists of 15 residues. In germline, CDR1 is SGHAT, CDR2 FQNNGV. V was pared by 0 bases and J by 3 bases, with 9 bases between. In DNA, the CDR3 is TGTGCCAGCAGCTTAGACGCGGGGCTCTACAATGAGCAGTTCTTC. Protein sequence: CASSLDAGLYNEQFF.

This clone appeared once. V gene TRBV19 combines with J gene TRBJ1-2; D may be TRBD1 (5 bases). The germline V gene encodes CDR1 LNHDA and CDR2 SQIVND (reference sequence). This CDR3 is built from 13 residues. Deletions cut 10 bases from V and 7 bases from J, with 19 bases between. The CDR3 reads CAIWDRRHGGYTF. CDR3 DNA sequence: TGTGCCATATGGGACCGTCGGCATGGTGGCTACACCTTC.

J is TRBJ1-1 and V is TRBV27, with 7 bases identical to TRBD1. This CDR3 comprises 15 residues. Germline-derived CDR1 and CDR2 are MNHEY and SMNVEV (reference sequence). The V and J ends lost 6 bases and 1 base, in that order; junction bases with no gene match: 8. The CDR3 sequence is CASRKGGQRNTEAFF. CDR3 coding DNA: TGTGCCAGCAGAAAAGGGGGACAGCGGAACACTGAAGCTTTCTTT.

The table lists this clone with a count of one. The V gene is TRBV6-6, the J gene TRBJ2-3; D remains ambiguous. V was shortened by 6 bases and J by 2 bases, with 12 bases between the two germline ends. CDR3 length equals 14 residues. Germline assignment: CDR1 MNHNY and CDR2 SVGAGI (reference sequence). The CDR3, as DNA: TGTGCCAGCAGCCTACGCGAGGTCACAGATACGCAGTATTTT. This sequence encodes CASSLREVTDTQYF.

V gene TRBV30 combines with J gene TRBJ1-6; possibly TRBD1 for D (6 bases). The germline V gene encodes CDR1 GTSNPN and CDR2 SVGIG (reference sequence). V lost 2 bases to trimming and J lost 6 bases, with 14 bases between them. CDR3 length: 15 residues. The CDR3 coding sequence is TGTGCCTGGAGTACCTCAGGGGAGTTTAATTCACCCCTCCACTTT. Protein: CAWSTSGEFNSPLHF.

The rearrangement joins TRBV5-4 to TRBJ1-2; D is perhaps TRBD1 (5 bases). From germline, CDR1 is SGHNT and CDR2 YYREEE (reference sequence). Trimming pared 7 bases from V and 3 bases from J, leaving 16 bases between. The CDR3 runs 14 residues. This CDR3 is CASRPGQPDYGYTF. CDR3 sequence (DNA): TGTGCCAGCCGGCCCGGACAACCAGACTATGGCTACACCTTC.

The chain combines TRBV5-6 with TRBJ2-1; 10 bases match TRBD2. Per germline, CDR1 SGHDT and CDR2 YYEEEE. The V and J ends lost 2 bases and 9 bases, in that order; junction bases with no gene match: 2. This CDR3 is built from 13 residues. The CDR3, as DNA: TGTGCCAGCAGCTTCGGACTAGCGGCTGAGCAGTTCTTC. Encoded protein: CASSFGLAAEQFF.

As to this clone: The germline gene is not matched at one end of the junction; a read error may be the cause. The V call is TRBV18, the J call TRBJ2-5; TRBD2 might be the D (5 bases). The CDR3 has 12 amino acids. Germline assignment: CDR1 KGHSH and CDR2 LQKENI. CDR3 nucleotide sequence: TGTGCCAGCGCACCACTAGGGGAGACCCAGTACTTC. It codes for CASAPLGETQYF.

The J gene is TRBJ1-2, the V gene TRBV30, with 7 nucleotides matching TRBD1. CDR3 length: 15 amino acids. Trimming cost V 1 base and J 8 bases; bases outside gene matches: 13. The germline V gene has CDR1 GTSNPN and CDR2 SVGIG (reference sequence). This CDR3 reads CAWSATATGVGGYTF. The CDR3 bases are TGTGCCTGGAGTGCCACCGCTACAGGGGTTGGAGGCTACACCTTC.

The chain is built from TRBV29-1 and TRBJ1-5; D unresolved. Trimming left V 5 bases short and J 0 bases short, with 8 bases between. Germline CDR1 and CDR2: SQVTM and ANQGSEA. CDR3 size: 13 residues. The CDR3 here is CSVQAYSNQPQHF. The DNA of the CDR3 is TGCAGCGTTCAAGCCTATAGCAATCAGCCCCAGCATTTT.

This rearrangement joins TRBV7-2 to TRBJ2-6, with TRBD1 matching over 7 bases. The V gene end was trimmed by 4 bases and the J gene end by 4 bases; junction bases not matched to a gene: 4. CDR1 SGHTA and CDR2 FQGNSA come from the germline V gene. The CDR3 contains 15 residues. CDR3 bases: TGTGCCAGCAGCTCGACAGGGCCCGGGGCCAACGTCCTGACTTTC. Protein sequence: CASSSTGPGANVLTF.

This rearrangement joins TRBV5-1 to TRBJ2-7, with TRBD1 matching over 7 bases. CDR1 and CDR2 (germline): SGHRS, YFSETQ. This CDR3 spans 14 amino acids. With V trimmed by 4 bases and J by 4 bases, 8 bases remained unmatched. CDR3 protein: CASSPGTVGYEQYF. The DNA for the CDR3 is TGCGCCAGCAGCCCCGGGACAGTTGGTTACGAGCAGTACTTC.

V usage is TRBV9 and J usage is TRBJ2-1; 7 positions match TRBD1. V dropped 7 bases and J dropped 3; count of bases not matched to a gene: 1. This CDR3 is 12 amino acids long. CDR1 is SGDLS and CDR2 is YYNGEE in the germline V gene. This CDR3 is CASGTDYNEQFF. The CDR3 bases are TGTGCCAGCGGGACAGACTACAATGAGCAGTTCTTC.

This clone is a singleton in its sample. This chain connects TRBV6-1 to TRBJ1-4; TRBD1 matches at 7 bases. The junction had 7 bases not matched to a gene; V was cut back by 0 bases and J by 12 bases. Germline CDR1 MNHNS, CDR2 SASEGT. The CDR3 has 14 amino acids. The CDR3 spells CASSEALRRGQLFF. The CDR3 coding sequence is TGTGCCAGCAGTGAAGCGCTTCGGAGGGGGCAACTGTTTTTT.

This clone was picked up one time. The V gene is TRBV5-1, the J gene TRBJ2-7; 9 bases fit TRBD1. V trimming: 4 bases; J trimming: 0 bases; junction bases outside the gene matches: 8. In germline, CDR1 is SGHRS, CDR2 YFSETQ. CDR3 length: 16 residues. CDR3 residues: CASSRLTGGTSYEQYF. CDR3 bases: TGCGCCAGCAGCAGGCTGACAGGGGGGACCTCCTACGAGCAGTACTTC.

V and J are TRBV30 and TRBJ2-3; TRBD2 matches 10 bases. V was clipped by 3 bases and J by 2 bases; unmatched bases: 2. The CDR3 has 14 residues. Per germline, CDR1 GTSNPN and CDR2 SVGIG (reference sequence). The CDR3 nucleotides read TGTGCCTGGAGACTAGCGGGGAACACAGATACGCAGTATTTT. Its translation: CAWRLAGNTDTQYF.

The genes are TRBV30 and TRBJ2-7; possible D gene TRBD1, 6 bases. The CDR3 runs 14 residues. V lost 0 bases to trimming and J lost 4 bases, with 13 bases between them. Germline-derived CDR1 and CDR2 are GTSNPN and SVGIG (reference sequence). The CDR3 nucleotides read TGTGCCTGGAGTGTAACGGGACACCATTACGAGCAGTACGTC. Protein: CAWSVTGHHYEQYV.